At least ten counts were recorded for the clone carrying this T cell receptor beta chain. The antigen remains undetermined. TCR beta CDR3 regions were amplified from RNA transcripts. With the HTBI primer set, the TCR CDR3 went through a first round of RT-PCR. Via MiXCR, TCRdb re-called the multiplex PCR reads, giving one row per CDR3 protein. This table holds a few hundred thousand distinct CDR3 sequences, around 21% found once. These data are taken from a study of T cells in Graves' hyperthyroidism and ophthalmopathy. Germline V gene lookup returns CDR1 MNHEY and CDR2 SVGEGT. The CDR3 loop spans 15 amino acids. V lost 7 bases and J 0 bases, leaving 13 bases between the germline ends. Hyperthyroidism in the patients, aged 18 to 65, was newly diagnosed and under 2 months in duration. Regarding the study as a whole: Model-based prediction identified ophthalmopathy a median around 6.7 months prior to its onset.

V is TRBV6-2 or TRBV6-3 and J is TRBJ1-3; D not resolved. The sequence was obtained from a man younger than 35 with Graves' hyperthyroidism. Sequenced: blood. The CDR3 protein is CASTSVESSGNTIYF. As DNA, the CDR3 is TGTGCCAGCACCTCGGTTGAAAGCTCTGGAAACACCATATATTTT.